This TCR beta chain was found in a study of T cell repertoires in cytomegalovirus infection. As to this clonotype: The antigen remains unidentified.

The CDR3 extends over 14 amino acids. CDR1 is SGHRS, CDR2 YFSETQ, per germline. Trimming took 7 bases from V and 5 from J; bases not matched to a gene: 10. TCRdb independently ran MiXCR on the reads; one entry per CDR3 protein. The sample lists about 570,000 distinct CDR3 sequences; 40% were seen once. Sequenced material: cultured PBMCs, taken from culture after CMV antigen stimulation. This receptor was taken from a human donor in good health (CMV status not recorded). Some clones in this sample may be carry-over from other donors' samples. This chain connects TRBV5-1 to TRBJ2-5, with TRBD2 identical over 8 bases. CDR3 in DNA: TGCGCCAGCGCTAAAGCGGGAGAGGGGGAGACCCAGTACTTC. This encodes CASAKAGEGETQYF.